This T cell receptor (beta chain) was obtained from a study of blood T cell repertoires in COVID-19. Looking at the study overall: The origin of the acute and convalescent COVID-19 samples was the United States, Italy and Spain.

How the authors handled the data: Counts of nucleated cells, estimated from reference gene primer amplification, were obtained. Using immunoSEQ multiplex PCR, the repertoire was profiled, and TCRdb retains in-frame clones only, with some absent. The V and J calls and clone size were taken over from that table, and D and trimming were inferred from the DNA. In the table there are about 99,000 clones, around 74% of which are singletons. The CDR3 has 16 residues. J gave up 4 bases and V 6 bases, and 10 bases lay outside the gene matches. Germline V gene lookup returns CDR1 MNHEY and CDR2 SMNVEV (reference sequence).

Material: peripheral blood. The TCR comes from a woman older than 75 with active or convalescent COVID-19. The genes are TRBV27 and TRBJ2-1; 9 bases map to TRBD1. The chain's CDR3 is CASSQTGTGMYNEQFF. The CDR3 nucleotides read TGTGCCAGCAGCCAAACGGGGACAGGGATGTACAATGAGCAGTTCTTC.